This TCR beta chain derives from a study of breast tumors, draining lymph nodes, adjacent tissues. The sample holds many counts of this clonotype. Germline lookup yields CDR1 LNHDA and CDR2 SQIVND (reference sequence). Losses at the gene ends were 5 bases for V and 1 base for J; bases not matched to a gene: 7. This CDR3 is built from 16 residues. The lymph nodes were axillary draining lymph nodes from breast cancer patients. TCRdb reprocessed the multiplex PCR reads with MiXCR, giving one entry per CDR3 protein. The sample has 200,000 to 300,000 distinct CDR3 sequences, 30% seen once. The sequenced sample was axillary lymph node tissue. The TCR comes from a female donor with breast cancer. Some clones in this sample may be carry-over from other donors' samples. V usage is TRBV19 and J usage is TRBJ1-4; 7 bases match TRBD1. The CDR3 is CASSPTRQGTNEKLFF. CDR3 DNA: TGTGCCAGTAGTCCTACCCGACAGGGAACTAATGAAAAACTGTTTTTT. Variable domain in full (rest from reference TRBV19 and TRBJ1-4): DGGITQSPKYLFRKEGQNVTLSCEQNLNHDAMYWYRQDPGQGLRLIYYSQIVNDFQKGDIAEGYSVSREKKESFPLTVTSAQKNPTAFYLCASSPTRQGTNEKLFFGSGTQLSVL.